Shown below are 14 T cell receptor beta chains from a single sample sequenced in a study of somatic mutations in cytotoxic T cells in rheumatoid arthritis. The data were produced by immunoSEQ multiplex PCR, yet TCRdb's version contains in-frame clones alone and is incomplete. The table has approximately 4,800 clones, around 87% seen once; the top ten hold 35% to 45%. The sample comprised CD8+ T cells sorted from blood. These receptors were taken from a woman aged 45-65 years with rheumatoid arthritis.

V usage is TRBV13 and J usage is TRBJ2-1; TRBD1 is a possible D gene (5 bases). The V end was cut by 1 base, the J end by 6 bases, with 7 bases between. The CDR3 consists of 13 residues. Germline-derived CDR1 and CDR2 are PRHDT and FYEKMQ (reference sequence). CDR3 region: CASSLDDSNEQFF. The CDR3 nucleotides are TGTGCCAGCAGCTTAGACGACAGCAATGAGCAGTTCTTC.

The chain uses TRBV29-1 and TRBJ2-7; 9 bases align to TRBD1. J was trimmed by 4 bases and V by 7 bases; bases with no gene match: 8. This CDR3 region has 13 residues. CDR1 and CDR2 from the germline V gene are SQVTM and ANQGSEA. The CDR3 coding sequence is TGCAGCGCTACGGACAGGGGTCATTACGAGCAGTACTTC. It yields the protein CSATDRGHYEQYF.

The CDR3 sequence is CSLAQETQYF. CDR3 bases: TGCAGTCTGGCCCAAGAGACCCAGTACTTC. The chain carries TRBV20-1 and TRBJ2-5, with D unresolved. V was pared by 8 bases and J by 1 base, with 5 bases between. Germline values: CDR1 DFQATT, CDR2 SNEGSKA (reference sequence). The CDR3 covers 10 residues.

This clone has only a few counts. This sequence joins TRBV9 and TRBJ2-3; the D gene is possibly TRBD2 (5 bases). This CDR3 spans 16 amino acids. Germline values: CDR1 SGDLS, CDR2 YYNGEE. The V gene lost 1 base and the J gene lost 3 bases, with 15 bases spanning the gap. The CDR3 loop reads CASSVSYLTRTDTQYF. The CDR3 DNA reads TGTGCCAGCAGCGTAAGTTATCTCACTAGGACAGATACGCAGTATTTT.

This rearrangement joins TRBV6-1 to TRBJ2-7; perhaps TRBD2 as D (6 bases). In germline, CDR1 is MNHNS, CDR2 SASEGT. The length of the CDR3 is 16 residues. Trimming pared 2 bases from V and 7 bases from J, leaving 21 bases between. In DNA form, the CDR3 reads TGTGCCAGCAGTGAAAATATGGGGGGAGGCTCCCTGGAGCAGTACTTC. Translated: CASSENMGGGSLEQYF.

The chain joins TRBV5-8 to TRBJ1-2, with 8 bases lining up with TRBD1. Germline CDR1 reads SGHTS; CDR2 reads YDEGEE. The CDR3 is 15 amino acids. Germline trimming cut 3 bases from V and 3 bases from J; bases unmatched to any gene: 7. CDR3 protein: CASSYPGGLDYGYTF. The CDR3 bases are TGTGCCAGCAGCTATCCAGGGGGCTTGGACTATGGCTACACCTTC.

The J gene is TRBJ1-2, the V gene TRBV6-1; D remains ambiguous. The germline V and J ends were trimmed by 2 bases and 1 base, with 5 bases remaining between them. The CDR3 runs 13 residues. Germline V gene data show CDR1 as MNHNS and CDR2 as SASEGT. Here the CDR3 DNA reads TGTGCCAGCAGTGAATGGCTTAACTATGGCTACACCTTC. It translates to CASSEWLNYGYTF.

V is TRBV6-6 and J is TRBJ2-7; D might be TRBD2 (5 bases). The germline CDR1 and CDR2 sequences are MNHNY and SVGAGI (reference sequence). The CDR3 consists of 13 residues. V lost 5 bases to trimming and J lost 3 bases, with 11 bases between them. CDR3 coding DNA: TGTGCCAGCAGTCCTGACGGGGACTACGAGCAGTACTTC. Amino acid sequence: CASSPDGDYEQYF.

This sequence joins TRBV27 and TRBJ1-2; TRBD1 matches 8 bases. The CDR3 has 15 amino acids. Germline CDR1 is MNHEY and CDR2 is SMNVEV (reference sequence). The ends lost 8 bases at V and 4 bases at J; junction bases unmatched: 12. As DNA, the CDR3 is TGTGCCAGCGCCGAACAGGGGGAAGGGTCCTATGGCTACACCTTC. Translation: CASAEQGEGSYGYTF.

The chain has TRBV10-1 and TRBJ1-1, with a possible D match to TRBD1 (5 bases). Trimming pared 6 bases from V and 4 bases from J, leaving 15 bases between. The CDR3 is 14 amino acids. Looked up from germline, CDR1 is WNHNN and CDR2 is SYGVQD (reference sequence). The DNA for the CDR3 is TGCGCCAGCAGCCCGACTCGGGGGGGCACTGAAGCTTTCTTT. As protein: CASSPTRGGTEAFF.

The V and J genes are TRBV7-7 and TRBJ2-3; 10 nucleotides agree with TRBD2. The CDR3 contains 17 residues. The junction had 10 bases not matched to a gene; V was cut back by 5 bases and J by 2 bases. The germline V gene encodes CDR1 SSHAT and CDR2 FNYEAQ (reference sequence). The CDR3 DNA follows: TGTGCCAGCAGCCCCGATAGCGGGGGGACCCTCACAGATACGCAGTATTTT. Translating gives CASSPDSGGTLTDTQYF.

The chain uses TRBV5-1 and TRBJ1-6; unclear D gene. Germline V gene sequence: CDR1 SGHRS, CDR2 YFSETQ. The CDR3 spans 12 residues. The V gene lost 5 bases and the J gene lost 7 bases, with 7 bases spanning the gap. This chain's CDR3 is CASSELNSPLHF. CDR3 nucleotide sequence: TGCGCCAGCAGTGAGCTCAATTCACCCCTCCACTTT.

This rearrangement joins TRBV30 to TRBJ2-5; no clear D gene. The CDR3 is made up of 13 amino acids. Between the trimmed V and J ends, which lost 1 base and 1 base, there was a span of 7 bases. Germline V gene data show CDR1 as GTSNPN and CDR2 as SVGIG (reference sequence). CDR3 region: CAWSGVVQETQYF. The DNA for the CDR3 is TGTGCCTGGAGTGGAGTGGTCCAAGAGACCCAGTACTTC.

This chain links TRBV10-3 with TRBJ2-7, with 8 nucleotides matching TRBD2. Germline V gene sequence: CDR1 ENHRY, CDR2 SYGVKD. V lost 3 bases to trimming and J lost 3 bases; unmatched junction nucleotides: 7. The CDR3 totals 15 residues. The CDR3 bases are TGTGCCATCAGTGATTCGGGGGGGCTAATCTACGAGCAGTACTTC. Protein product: CAISDSGGLIYEQYF.